The next 21 T cell receptor beta chains were all read from a single sample in a study of blood T cells in healthy people across ages. Next came a second PCR, run for about 6 to 11 cycles, which used a sample-barcoded 5' primer along with a J-beta primer mix. TCRdb redid the calling of the 5' RACE reads with MiXCR, one entry per CDR3 protein. The sample carries about 1.7 million distinct CDR3 sequences, roughly 30% recorded once. Sequencing was performed on blood. These receptors originate from a woman in her 30s in good health.

This clonotype was recorded a few times. The CDR3 nucleotides are TGTGCCAGCAGCCACGCCCAAAACATTCAGTACTTC. Protein sequence: CASSHAQNIQYF. V and J are TRBV3-1 and TRBJ2-4; D gene ambiguous. Per the germline V gene, CDR1 is LGHDT and CDR2 is YNNKEL (reference sequence). The CDR3 consists of 12 residues. The V end was cut by 3 bases, the J end by 5 bases, with 5 bases between. The full variable domain, in which reference TRBV3-1 and TRBJ2-4 provide the parts outside the CDR3, is DTAVSQTPKYLVTQMGNDKSIKCEQNLGHDTMYWYKQDSKKFLKIMFSYNNKELIINETVPNRFSPKSPDKAHLNLHINSLELGDSAVYFCASSHAQNIQYFGAGTRLSVL.

Comments on this clonotype: The junction and the germline gene differ at one end; a read error may be behind it. The chain has TRBV5-6 and TRBJ1-1; D not certain. This CDR3 is built from 14 residues. Germline V gene sequence: CDR1 SGHDT, CDR2 YYEEEE. CDR3 nucleotides: TGTGCCAACAGCTTGGAGCGGGGTAGCCCTGAAGCTTTCTTT. Translated: CANSLERGSPEAFF.

The CDR3 region is CSVEERGLPRRNEQFF. CDR3 in DNA: TGCAGCGTTGAAGAACGGGGACTTCCCCGACGCAATGAGCAGTTCTTC. The chain couples TRBV29-1 to TRBJ2-1, with D tentatively TRBD2 (6 bases). CDR3 size: 16 residues. Germline lookup yields CDR1 SQVTM and CDR2 ANQGSEA. The V end was cut by 0 bases, the J end by 6 bases, with 18 bases between.

The chain recombines TRBV29-1 with TRBJ2-5; possible D gene TRBD2, 5 bases. The J call may be wrong; the DNA end is better matched by TRBJ2-7. This CDR3 comprises 13 residues. From germline, CDR1 is SQVTM and CDR2 ANQGSEA. The CDR3: CSVPPTGTYEQYF. CDR3 sequence (DNA): TGCAGCGTTCCACCGACGGGGACCTACGAGCAGTACTTC.

The gene calls are TRBV5-1 and TRBJ2-7; TRBD1 aligns across 7 bases. The V gene's germline CDR1 is SGHRS and CDR2 YFSETQ. The CDR3 is 14 residues long. V dropped 3 bases and J dropped 7; count of bases not matched to a gene: 10. CDR3 loop: CASSSIPGQREQYF. CDR3 DNA: TGCGCCAGCAGCTCTATACCGGGACAGAGAGAGCAGTACTTC.

The chain recombines TRBV21-1 with TRBJ2-7; no check of the table's D call, TRBD2, against the DNA was made. TRBV21-1 counts as a pseudogene. This CDR3 is built from 16 residues. CDR3 bases: TGTGCCAGCAGCTTATCGCGGACTTCGAACTCCTACGAGCAGTACTTC. It is translated as CASSLSRTSNSYEQYF.

The chain employs TRBV9 and TRBJ2-1, with TRBD2 matching 7 bases. Germline CDR1 reads SGDLS; CDR2 reads YYNGEE. The CDR3 is 15 residues long. V gave up 0 bases and J gave up 10 bases; unmatched junction bases: 10. The CDR3: CASSVGTSPSEEQFF. DNA of the CDR3: TGTGCCAGCAGCGTAGGGACTAGTCCGTCCGAGGAGCAGTTCTTC.

Many counts were recorded for this clonotype. The chain joins TRBV20-1 to TRBJ2-7; D not certain. Trimming took 0 bases from V and 2 from J, leaving 5 bases between them. The CDR3 contains 12 residues. Germline V lookup: CDR1 DFQATT, CDR2 SNEGSKA (reference sequence). The CDR3 DNA reads as TGCAGTGCTAGAGAGGATACCTACGAGCAGTACTTC. Translating gives CSAREDTYEQYF.

The genes are TRBV9 and TRBJ2-1; D unclear. The V end lost 9 bases, the J end lost 8 bases, and 18 bases lay between the germline ends. CDR3 length equals 13 residues. CDR1 is SGDLS and CDR2 is YYNGEE in the germline V gene. In nucleotides, the CDR3 is TGTGCCACCAGTGATTCAGCTGGGCATGAGCAGTTCTTC. Translated: CATSDSAGHEQFF.

This clonotype came up once. A much larger clone lies one base from this, so it may be a read error. The gene calls are TRBV20-1 and TRBJ2-7, with 9 positions matching TRBD2. V lost 3 bases to trimming and J lost 5 bases; unmatched junction nucleotides: 8. The CDR3 consists of 14 residues. CDR1 DFQATT and CDR2 SNEGSKA come from the germline V gene (reference sequence). The CDR3 here is CSASRAGGSNEQYF. The CDR3 bases are TGCAGTGCTAGCCGAGCGGGAGGATCCAACGAGCAGTACTTC.

This clonotype was seen ten or more times. The chain links TRBV29-1 to TRBJ2-7; 7 nucleotides agree with TRBD1. V dropped 6 bases and J dropped 0; count of bases not matched to a gene: 5. Per germline, CDR1 SQVTM and CDR2 ANQGSEA. The CDR3 sequence is 13 residues long. CDR3 region: CSVQGPSSYEQYF. In DNA form, the CDR3 reads TGCAGCGTACAGGGGCCGAGCTCCTACGAGCAGTACTTC.

This chain joins TRBV7-2 and TRBJ1-5; weak D call: TRBD1 (6 bases). CDR3 length: 13 amino acids. Germline assignment: CDR1 SGHTA and CDR2 FQGNSA. V dropped 8 bases and J dropped 3 bases, with 11 bases sitting between them. CDR3 region: CASGQGNNQPQHF. The DNA of the CDR3 is TGTGCCAGCGGCCAGGGGAACAATCAGCCCCAGCATTTT.

In this sample, this clonotype turned up a few times. This chain joins TRBV6-1 and TRBJ2-7; D may be TRBD1 (6 bases). CDR1 MNHNS and CDR2 SASEGT come from the germline V gene. V dropped 5 bases and J dropped 7 bases, with 21 bases sitting between them. The CDR3 consists of 15 residues. CDR3 loop: CASSQNRLQGGEQYF. CDR3 DNA sequence: TGTGCCAGCAGTCAAAACCGTTTACAGGGTGGGGAGCAGTACTTC.

The chain couples TRBV12-3 or TRBV12-4 to TRBJ1-6; 8 nucleotides align to TRBD1. The CDR3 is 14 amino acids. The ends lost 4 bases at V and 10 bases at J; junction bases unmatched: 6. CDR3 nucleotides: TGTGCCAGCAGTTCCCGGACAGGGAGGTCACCCCTCCACTTT. As protein: CASSSRTGRSPLHF.

This clonotype was counted many times. This CDR3 is CASSQVYDLPMNTEAFF. CDR3 coding DNA: TGCGCCAGCAGCCAAGTTTATGATCTCCCTATGAACACTGAAGCTTTCTTT. V usage is TRBV4-1 and J usage is TRBJ1-1; D gene unclear. The CDR3 covers 17 residues. Germline assignment: CDR1 MGHRA and CDR2 YSYEKL. V lost 1 base and J 0 bases, leaving 15 bases between the germline ends.

The chain employs TRBV25-1 and TRBJ2-1; TRBD2 matches at 7 bases. The germline CDR1 and CDR2 sequences are MGHDK and SYGVNS. With 4 bases clipped from V and 6 bases from J, the junction kept 12 bases outside the gene matches. This CDR3 spans 16 amino acids. CDR3 in amino acids: CASSAGRGVPVNEQFF. As DNA, the CDR3 is TGTGCCAGCAGTGCGGGACGGGGGGTCCCCGTCAATGAGCAGTTCTTC.

The J gene is TRBJ1-5, the V gene TRBV10-3, with D perhaps TRBD1 (5 bases). The V gene's germline CDR1 is ENHRY and CDR2 SYGVKD. The V and J ends lost 6 bases and 2 bases respectively, with 14 bases between them. This CDR3 has 15 residues. CDR3 residues: CAIREGRARNQPQHF. CDR3 sequence (DNA): TGTGCCATCAGGGAGGGGCGGGCGCGCAATCAGCCCCAGCATTTT.

This clonotype has just a few counts. The chain couples TRBV15 to TRBJ2-1; 12 nucleotides agree with TRBD2. V shed 2 bases, J shed 6 bases, and the junction held 5 bases outside the gene matches. The CDR3 is 16 amino acids. Germline V gene data show CDR1 as LNHNV and CDR2 as YYDKDF (reference sequence). The CDR3 loop is CATSRLGLAGSNEQFF. The CDR3 region has the DNA TGTGCCACCAGCAGACTCGGACTAGCGGGGAGCAATGAGCAGTTCTTC. Looking up the rest from reference TRBV15 and TRBJ2-1 gives the full variable domain: DAMVIQNPRYQVTQFGKPVTLSCSQTLNHNVMYWYQQKSSQAPKLLFHYYDKDFNNEADTPDNFQSRRPNTSFCFLDIRSPGLGDTAMYLCATSRLGLAGSNEQFFGPGTRLTVL.

CDR3 sequence (DNA): TGCAGTGCTAGGGAGTCCGCGGCAGATACGCAGTATTTT. This encodes CSARESAADTQYF. V and J are TRBV20-1 and TRBJ2-3, with D unclear. Germline CDR1 and CDR2: DFQATT and SNEGSKA (reference sequence). Trimming took 3 bases from V and 4 from J, leaving 11 bases between them. The CDR3 has 13 amino acids.

The chain has TRBV20-1 and TRBJ2-7; D might be TRBD1 (6 bases). Germline V gene sequence: CDR1 DFQATT, CDR2 SNEGSKA (reference sequence). The CDR3 loop spans 15 amino acids. Trimming removed 3 bases at V and 10 bases at J, with 25 bases between. CDR3 region: CSARVGDRQDGAQYF. Written as DNA, the CDR3 is TGCAGTGCTAGGGTGGGGGACCGACAGGACGGGGCCCAGTACTTC.

Many counts were recorded for this clonotype. The rearrangement links TRBV6-6 to TRBJ1-1, with a tentative D call TRBD1 (6 bases). CDR1 and CDR2 (germline): MNHNY, SVGAGI (reference sequence). Trimming took 2 bases from V and 4 from J, leaving 11 bases between them. This CDR3 comprises 14 residues. The CDR3 loop is CASSYQGSATEAFF. CDR3 bases: TGTGCCAGCAGTTACCAGGGGAGCGCCACTGAAGCTTTCTTT.